The clone carrying this T cell receptor (beta chain) was picked up a small number of times. What it binds is not known. The data are from a study of shared clonotypes between healthy human individuals. Study findings and constraints: Measured sharing among donors was expected to vary with sequencing depth.

The J segment lost 7 bases and the V segment lost 3 bases, leaving 9 bases of the junction unmatched. The CDR3 loop spans 15 amino acids. Naive CD45RA+ and memory CD45RA-negative subsets were split from CD4+ cells. Here immunoSEQ multiplex PCR was the method, and the copy in TCRdb shows in-frame clones only, minus some. The sample lists 850,000 to 1,200,000 clones, around 75% seen once, with about 1.5% in the top ten. This sequence joins TRBV23-1 and TRBJ2-7, with 10 bases that match TRBD1. TRBV23-1 is placed among ORFs of uncertain function. This TCR came from a man younger than 35 in good health. The specimen was memory CD4+ T cells sorted from blood. Subset specified: CD45RA-negative fraction. The CDR3 bases are TGCGCCAGCAGTCACGTAGGGACAGGGGATTGTGAGCAGTACTTC. This sequence encodes CASSHVGTGDCEQYF.